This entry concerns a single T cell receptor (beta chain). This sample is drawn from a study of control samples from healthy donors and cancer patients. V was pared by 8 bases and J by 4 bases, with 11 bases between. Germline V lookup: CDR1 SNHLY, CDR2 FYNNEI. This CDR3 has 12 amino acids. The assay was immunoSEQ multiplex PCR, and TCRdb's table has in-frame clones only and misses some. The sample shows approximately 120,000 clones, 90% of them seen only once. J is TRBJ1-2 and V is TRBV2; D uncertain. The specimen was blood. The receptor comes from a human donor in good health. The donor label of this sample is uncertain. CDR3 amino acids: CASSPQSYGYTF. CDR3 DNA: TGTGCCAGCTCCCCACAGAGCTATGGCTACACCTTC.